This TCR beta chain was observed in a study of T cell changes during pregnancy in multiple sclerosis. The CDR3 runs to 14 residues. Germline CDR1 reads SQVTM; CDR2 reads ANQGSEA. Trimming took off 4 bases at V and 0 bases at J, with 9 bases between the two ends. Some clones are missing from TCRdb's copy, which holds only in-frame ones; the method was immunoSEQ multiplex PCR. The repertoire has roughly 42,000 clones, roughly nine tenths of them found once; the top ten carry 1.2%. The sequence came from a female donor with multiple sclerosis, enrolled in a pregnancy study. The source material was CD4+ T cells from peripheral blood mononuclear cells, sampled in the second trimester of pregnancy. The gene calls are TRBV29-1 and TRBJ2-2; D may be TRBD1 (5 bases). CDR3 DNA: TGCAGCGTTGGCAGACAGACGAACACCGGGGAGCTGTTTTTT. It encodes CSVGRQTNTGELFF.